The entry that follows covers one T cell receptor (beta chain) sequence. V trimming: 5 bases; J trimming: 3 bases; junction bases outside the gene matches: 8. Germline V gene lookup returns CDR1 SGHRS and CDR2 YFSETQ. CDR3 length: 14 residues. The data were obtained in a study of blood T cell repertoires in COVID-19. Study processing details: Reference gene primer amplification yielded estimated nucleated cell counts. Only in-frame clones appear in the TCRdb table, and some are missing; sequencing was by immunoSEQ multiplex PCR. V, J and clone size are taken as reported in that table, and D and trimming were inferred from the DNA itself. In the table there are roughly 100,000 clones, approximately 82% of which are singletons.

The V and J genes are TRBV5-1 and TRBJ2-7; TRBD1 matches at 7 bases. This receptor was taken from a man aged 55 to 70 with acute or convalescent COVID-19. The sequenced sample consisted of peripheral blood. The CDR3 DNA follows: TGCGCCAGCAGTGAGGGGGCCGGAGTCTACGAGCAGTACTTC. Protein product: CASSEGAGVYEQYF.